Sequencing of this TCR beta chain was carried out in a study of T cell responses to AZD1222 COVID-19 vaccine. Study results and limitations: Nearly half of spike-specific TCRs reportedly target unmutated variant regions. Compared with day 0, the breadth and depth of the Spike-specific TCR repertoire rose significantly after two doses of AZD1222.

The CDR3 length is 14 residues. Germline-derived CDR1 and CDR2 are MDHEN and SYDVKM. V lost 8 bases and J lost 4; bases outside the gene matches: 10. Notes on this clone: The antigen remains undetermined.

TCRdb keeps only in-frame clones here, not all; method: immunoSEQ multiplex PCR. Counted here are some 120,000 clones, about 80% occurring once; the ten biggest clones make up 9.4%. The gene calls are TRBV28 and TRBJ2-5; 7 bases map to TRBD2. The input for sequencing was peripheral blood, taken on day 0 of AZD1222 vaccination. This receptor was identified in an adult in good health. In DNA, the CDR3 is TGTGCCAGCGGCCGAGCGGGACGCGGAGAGACCCAGTACTTC. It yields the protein CASGRAGRGETQYF.